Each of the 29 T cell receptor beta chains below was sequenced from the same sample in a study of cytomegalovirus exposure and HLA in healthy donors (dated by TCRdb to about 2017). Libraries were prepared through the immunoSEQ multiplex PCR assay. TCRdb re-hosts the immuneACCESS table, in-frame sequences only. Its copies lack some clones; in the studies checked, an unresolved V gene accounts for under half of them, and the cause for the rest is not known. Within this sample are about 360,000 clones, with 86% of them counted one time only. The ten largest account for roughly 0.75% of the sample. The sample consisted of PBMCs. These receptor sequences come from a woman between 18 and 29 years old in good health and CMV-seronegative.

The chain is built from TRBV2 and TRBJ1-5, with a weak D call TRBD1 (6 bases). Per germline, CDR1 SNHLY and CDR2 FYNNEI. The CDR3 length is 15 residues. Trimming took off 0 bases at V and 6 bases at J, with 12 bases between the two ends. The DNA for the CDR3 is TGTGCCAGCAGTGAAGCGCTCTGGGGGCCTCAGCCCCAGCATTTT. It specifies CASSEALWGPQPQHF.

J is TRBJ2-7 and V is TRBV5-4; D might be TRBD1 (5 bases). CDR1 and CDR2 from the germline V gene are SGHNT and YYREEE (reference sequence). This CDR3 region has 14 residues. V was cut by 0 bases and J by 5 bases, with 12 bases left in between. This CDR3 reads CASSLALGADEQYF. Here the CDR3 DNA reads TGTGCCAGCAGCTTGGCCCTAGGGGCCGACGAGCAGTACTTC. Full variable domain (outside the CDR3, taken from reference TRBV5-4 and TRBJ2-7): ETGVTQSPTHLIKTRGQQVTLRCSSQSGHNTVSWYQQALGQGPQFIFQYYREEENGRGNFPPRFSGLQFPNYSSELNVNALELDDSALYLCASSLALGADEQYFGPGTRLTVT.

CDR3 in amino acids: CASSPRGTGTNTEAFF. As DNA, the CDR3 is TGTGCCAGCAGTCCTCGCGGGACAGGGACGAACACTGAAGCTTTCTTT. This rearrangement joins TRBV28 to TRBJ1-1, with TRBD1 matching over 9 bases. J was trimmed by 1 base and V by 5 bases; bases with no gene match: 8. The CDR3 runs 16 residues. Per germline, CDR1 MDHEN and CDR2 SYDVKM.

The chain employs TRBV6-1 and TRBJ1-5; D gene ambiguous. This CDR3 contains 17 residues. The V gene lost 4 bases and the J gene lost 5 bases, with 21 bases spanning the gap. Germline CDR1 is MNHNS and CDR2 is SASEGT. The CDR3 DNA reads TGTGCCAGCAGTGCCACCCCTATGCAAGTCCAGGATCAGCCCCAGCATTTT. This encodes CASSATPMQVQDQPQHF.

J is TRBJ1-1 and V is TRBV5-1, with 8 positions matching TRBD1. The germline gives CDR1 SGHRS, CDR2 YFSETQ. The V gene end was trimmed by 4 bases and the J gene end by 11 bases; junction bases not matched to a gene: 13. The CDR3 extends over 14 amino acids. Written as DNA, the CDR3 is TGCGCCAGCAGCCAGGATAAAGGACAGGGAAGGGCTTTCTTT. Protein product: CASSQDKGQGRAFF.

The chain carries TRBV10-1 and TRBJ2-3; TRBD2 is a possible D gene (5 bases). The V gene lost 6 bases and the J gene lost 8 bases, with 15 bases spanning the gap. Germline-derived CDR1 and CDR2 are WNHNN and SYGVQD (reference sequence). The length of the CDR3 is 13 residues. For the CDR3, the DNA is TGCGCCAGCAGCGGTCAAGAAGGAGGTACGCAGTATTTT. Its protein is CASSGQEGGTQYF.

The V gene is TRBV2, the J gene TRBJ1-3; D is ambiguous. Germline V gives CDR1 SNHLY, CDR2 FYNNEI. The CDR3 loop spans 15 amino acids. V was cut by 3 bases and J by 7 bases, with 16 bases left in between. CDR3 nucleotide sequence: TGTGCCAGCAGTGAGGAGGGAGGATTGAGGAACACCATATATTTT. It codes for CASSEEGGLRNTIYF.

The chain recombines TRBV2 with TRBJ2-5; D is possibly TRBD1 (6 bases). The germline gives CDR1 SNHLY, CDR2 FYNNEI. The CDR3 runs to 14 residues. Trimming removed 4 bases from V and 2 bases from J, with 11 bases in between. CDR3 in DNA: TGTGCCAGCAGTGCAGACAGGTCTCAAGAGACCCAGTACTTC. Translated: CASSADRSQETQYF.

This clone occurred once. CDR3 coding DNA: TGTGCCAGCAGTCCCCGACAGGGGCGAATAGCCAAAAACATTCAGTACTTC. This encodes CASSPRQGRIAKNIQYF. V usage is TRBV28 and J usage is TRBJ2-4; TRBD1 matches 8 bases. Germline CDR1 is MDHEN and CDR2 is SYDVKM. This CDR3 comprises 17 residues. V shed 5 bases and J 0 bases; nucleotides not matched to a gene: 9.

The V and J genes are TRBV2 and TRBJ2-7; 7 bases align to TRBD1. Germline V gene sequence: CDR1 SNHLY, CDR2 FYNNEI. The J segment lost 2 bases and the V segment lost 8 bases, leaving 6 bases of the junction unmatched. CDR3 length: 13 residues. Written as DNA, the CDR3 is TGTGCCAGCCAGGGGACAGTCACCTACGAGCAGTACTTC. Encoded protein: CASQGTVTYEQYF.

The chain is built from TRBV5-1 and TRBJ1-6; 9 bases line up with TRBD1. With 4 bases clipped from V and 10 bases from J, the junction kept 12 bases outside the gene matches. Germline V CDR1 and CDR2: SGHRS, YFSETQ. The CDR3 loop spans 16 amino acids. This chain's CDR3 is CASSQTGQGNGSPLHF. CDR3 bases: TGCGCCAGCAGCCAAACCGGACAGGGGAATGGATCACCCCTCCACTTT.

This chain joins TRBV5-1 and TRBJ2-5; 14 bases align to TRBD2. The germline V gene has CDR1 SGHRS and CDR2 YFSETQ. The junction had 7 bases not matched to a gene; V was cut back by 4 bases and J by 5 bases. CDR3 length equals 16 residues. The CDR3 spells CASSIGLAGGRETQYF. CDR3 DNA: TGCGCCAGCAGCATTGGACTAGCGGGGGGCCGGGAGACCCAGTACTTC.

CDR3 sequence (DNA): TGTGCCAGTAGGGACAGGGAAGTACTGTTTTTT. It specifies CASRDREVLFF. The chain is built from TRBV19 and TRBJ1-4, with 8 nucleotides matching TRBD1. Germline V lookup: CDR1 LNHDA, CDR2 SQIVND (reference sequence). This CDR3 is built from 11 residues. The J segment lost 13 bases and the V segment lost 6 bases, leaving 4 bases of the junction unmatched.

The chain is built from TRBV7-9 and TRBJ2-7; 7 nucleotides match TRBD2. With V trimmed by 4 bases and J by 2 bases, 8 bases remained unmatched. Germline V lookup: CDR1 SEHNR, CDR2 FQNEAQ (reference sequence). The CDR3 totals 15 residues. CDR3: CASSWELAVAYEQYF. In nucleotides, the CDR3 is TGTGCCAGCAGCTGGGAGCTAGCGGTCGCCTACGAGCAGTACTTC. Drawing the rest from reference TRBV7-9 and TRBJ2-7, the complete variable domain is DTGVSQNPRHKITKRGQNVTFRCDPISEHNRLYWYRQTLGQGPEFLTYFQNEAQLEKSRLLSDRFSAERPKGSFSTLEIQRTEQGDSAMYLCASSWELAVAYEQYFGPGTRLTVT.

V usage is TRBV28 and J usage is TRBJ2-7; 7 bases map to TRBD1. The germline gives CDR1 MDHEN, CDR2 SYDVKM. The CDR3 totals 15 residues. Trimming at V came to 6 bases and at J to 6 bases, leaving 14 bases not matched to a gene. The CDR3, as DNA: TGTGCCAGCAGCTTTGGACCAGGGGGTATGGTCGAGCAGTACTTC. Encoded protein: CASSFGPGGMVEQYF.

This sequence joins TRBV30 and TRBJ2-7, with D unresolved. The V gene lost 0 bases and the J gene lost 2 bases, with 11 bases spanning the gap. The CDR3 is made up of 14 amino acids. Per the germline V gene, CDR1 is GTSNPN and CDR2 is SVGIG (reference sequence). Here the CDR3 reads CAWSVPPKTYEQYF. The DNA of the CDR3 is TGTGCCTGGAGTGTACCGCCTAAAACCTACGAGCAGTACTTC.

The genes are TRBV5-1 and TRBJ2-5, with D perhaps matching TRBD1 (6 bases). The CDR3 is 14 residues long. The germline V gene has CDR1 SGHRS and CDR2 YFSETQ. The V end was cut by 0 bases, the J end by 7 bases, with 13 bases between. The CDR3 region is CASSLGQDLWTQYF. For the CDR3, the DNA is TGCGCCAGCAGCTTGGGACAGGATCTTTGGACCCAGTACTTC. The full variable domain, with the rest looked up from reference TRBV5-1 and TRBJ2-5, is KAGVTQTPRYLIKTRGQQVTLSCSPISGHRSVSWYQQTPGQGLQFLFEYFSETQRNKGNFPGRFSGRQFSNSRSEMNVSTLELGDSALYLCASSLGQDLWTQYFGPGTRLLVL.

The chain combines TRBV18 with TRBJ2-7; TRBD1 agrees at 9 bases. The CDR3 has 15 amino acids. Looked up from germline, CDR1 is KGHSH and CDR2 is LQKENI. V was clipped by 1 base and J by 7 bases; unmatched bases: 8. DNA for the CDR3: TGTGCCAGCTCACCACAGGGGACAGGGTACTTAGAGCAGTACTTC. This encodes CASSPQGTGYLEQYF.

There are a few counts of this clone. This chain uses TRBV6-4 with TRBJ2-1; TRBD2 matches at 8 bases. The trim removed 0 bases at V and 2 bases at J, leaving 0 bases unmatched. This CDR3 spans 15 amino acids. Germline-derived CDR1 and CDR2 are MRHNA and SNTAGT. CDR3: CASSDSSGAYNEQFF. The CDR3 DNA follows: TGTGCCAGCAGTGACTCTAGCGGGGCCTACAATGAGCAGTTCTTC.

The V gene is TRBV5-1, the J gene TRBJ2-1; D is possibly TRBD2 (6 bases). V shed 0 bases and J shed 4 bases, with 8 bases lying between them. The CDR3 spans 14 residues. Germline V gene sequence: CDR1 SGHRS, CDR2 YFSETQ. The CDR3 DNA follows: TGCGCCAGCAGCTTGGGGGGGAGGTACAATGAGCAGTTCTTC. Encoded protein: CASSLGGRYNEQFF.

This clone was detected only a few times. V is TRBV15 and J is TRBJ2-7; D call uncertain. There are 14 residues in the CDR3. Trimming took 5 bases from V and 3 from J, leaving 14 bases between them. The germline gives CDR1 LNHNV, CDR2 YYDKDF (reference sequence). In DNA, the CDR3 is TGTGCCACCAGCGGATCTGGTGAGGTCTACGAGCAGTACTTC. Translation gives CATSGSGEVYEQYF.

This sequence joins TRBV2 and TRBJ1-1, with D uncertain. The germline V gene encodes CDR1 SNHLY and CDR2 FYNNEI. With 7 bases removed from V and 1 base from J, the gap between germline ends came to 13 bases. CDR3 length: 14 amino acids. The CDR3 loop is CASIGPGKNTEAFF. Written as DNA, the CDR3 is TGTGCCAGCATAGGTCCGGGGAAGAACACTGAAGCTTTCTTT. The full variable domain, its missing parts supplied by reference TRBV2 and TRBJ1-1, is EPEVTQTPSHQVTQMGQEVILRCVPISNHLYFYWYRQILGQKVEFLVSFYNNEISEKSEIFDDQFSVERPDGSNFTLKIRSTKLEDSAMYFCASIGPGKNTEAFFGQGTRLTVV.

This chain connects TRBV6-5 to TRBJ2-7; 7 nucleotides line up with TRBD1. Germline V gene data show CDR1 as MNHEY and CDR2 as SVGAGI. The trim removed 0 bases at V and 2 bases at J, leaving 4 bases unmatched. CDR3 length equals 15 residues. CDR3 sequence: CASSYSGQAAYEQYF. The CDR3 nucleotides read TGTGCCAGCAGTTACTCAGGACAGGCCGCCTACGAGCAGTACTTC.

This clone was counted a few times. CDR3 amino acids: CASSQRPTGGVYNEQFF. DNA of the CDR3: TGTGCCAGCAGCCAACGGCCTACGGGGGGCGTATACAATGAGCAGTTCTTC. The chain uses TRBV4-2 and TRBJ2-1, with a possible D match to TRBD2 (7 bases). V gave up 2 bases and J gave up 4 bases, with 18 bases separating them. Germline lookup yields CDR1 LGHNA and CDR2 YNFKEQ. CDR3 length equals 17 residues.

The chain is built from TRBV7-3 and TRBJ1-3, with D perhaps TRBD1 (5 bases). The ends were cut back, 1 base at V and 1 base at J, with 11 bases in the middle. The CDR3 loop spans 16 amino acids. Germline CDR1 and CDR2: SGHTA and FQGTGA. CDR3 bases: TGTGCCAGCAGCTTAAGCGGGGGGTGGTCTGGAAACACCATATATTTT. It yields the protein CASSLSGGWSGNTIYF.

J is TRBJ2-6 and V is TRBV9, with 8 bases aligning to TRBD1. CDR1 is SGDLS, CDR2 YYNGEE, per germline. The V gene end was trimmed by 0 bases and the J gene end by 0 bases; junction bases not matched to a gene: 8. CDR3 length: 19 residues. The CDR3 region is CASSVDEGQVFSGANVLTF. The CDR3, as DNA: TGTGCCAGCAGCGTAGATGAGGGACAGGTCTTCTCTGGGGCCAACGTCCTGACTTTC. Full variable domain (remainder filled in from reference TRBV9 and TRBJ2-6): DSGVTQTPKHLITATGQRVTLRCSPRSGDLSVYWYQQSLDQGLQFLIQYYNGEERAKGNILERFSAQQFPDLHSELNLSSLELGDSALYFCASSVDEGQVFSGANVLTFGAGSRLTVL.

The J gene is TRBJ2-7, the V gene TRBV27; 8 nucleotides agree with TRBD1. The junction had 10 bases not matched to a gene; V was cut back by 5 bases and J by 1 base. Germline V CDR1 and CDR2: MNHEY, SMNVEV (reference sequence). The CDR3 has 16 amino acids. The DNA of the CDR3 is TGTGCCAGCAGTCTGACCGGGACAGGCGCATCCTACGAGCAGTACTTC. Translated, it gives CASSLTGTGASYEQYF.

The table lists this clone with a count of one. The CDR3 is CASSLGRATDTQYF. In DNA form, the CDR3 reads TGTGCCAGCAGCTTGGGGAGGGCCACAGATACGCAGTATTTT. V is TRBV11-2 and J is TRBJ2-3; 7 bases line up with TRBD2. The CDR3 sequence is 14 residues long. Trimming removed 3 bases from V and 2 bases from J; junction bases left unmatched: 2. Germline V gene data show CDR1 as SGHAT and CDR2 as FQNNGV.

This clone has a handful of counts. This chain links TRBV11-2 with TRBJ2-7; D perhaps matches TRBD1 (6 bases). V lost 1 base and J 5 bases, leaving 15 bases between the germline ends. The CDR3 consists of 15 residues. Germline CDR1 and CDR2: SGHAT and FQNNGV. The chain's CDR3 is CASSLARTVENEQYF. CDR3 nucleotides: TGTGCCAGCAGCTTAGCGAGGACAGTCGAGAACGAGCAGTACTTC.